A selection of T cell receptor beta chains follows, all from one sample in a study of CD4 T cells in relation to SARS-CoV-2 and coronaviruses. These TCRs' antigens remain unknown. Generated by immunoSEQ multiplex PCR, the TCRdb table keeps only in-frame clones and is missing some. The sample yields some 16,000 clones, about 82% seen once. The specimen was CD4+ T cells from PBMCs, cultured in vitro. Receptor source: a human donor in good health. CDR3s include the opening cysteine and the closing phenylalanine or tryptophan. D genes are given only for firm matches. Size tells how often a clone was seen (once, few, many) or the class of an expanded clone, and some rows leave it out.

TGCGCCAGCAGCTTGGCCGGGTCTGGGGGACTAGCAACCTACGAGCAGTACTTC	CASSLAGSGGLATYEQYF	TRBV5-1	TRBJ2-7	.	TRBD2
TGTGCCAGCAGTTCCCTACGGGGATCGAACACCGGGGAGCTGTTTTTT	CASSSLRGSNTGELFF	TRBV28	TRBJ2-2	.	.
TGTGCCATTGCACGTACACCCTCGAAGAGTATGTCCCTCCACTTT	CAIARTPSKSMSLHF	TRBV19	TRBJ1-6	few	.
TGTGCCATCAGTGACCTCGACAGGGGGGGGGCTGAAGCTTTCTTT	CAISDLDRGGAEAFF	TRBV10-3	TRBJ1-1	.	TRBD1
TGTGCCAGCAGGAGGGATGGCAATCAGCCCCAGCATTTT	CASRRDGNQPQHF	TRBV6-5	TRBJ1-5	.	.
TGTGCCACCAGTTCCGGCAGGGGGTATACGCAGTATTTT	CATSSGRGYTQYF	TRBV24-1	TRBJ2-3	.	TRBD1
TGTGCCAGCAGTTACACTAGCGGGAGGACCAATGAGCAGTTCTTC	CASSYTSGRTNEQFF	TRBV6-5	TRBJ2-1	.	TRBD2
TGTGCCAGCAGTTACCTGCCAGGGGGCGGCCAGCCCCAGCATTTT	CASSYLPGGGQPQHF	TRBV6-2/TRBV6-3	TRBJ1-5	.	TRBD1
TGTGCCACCAGTCCTGGAGCCGGGAGCTACGAGCAGTACTTC	CATSPGAGSYEQYF	TRBV24-1	TRBJ2-7	.	.
TGTGCCAGCAGTTCCTCTAGGGGGCTGGACACCGGGGAGCTGTTTTTT	CASSSSRGLDTGELFF	TRBV27	TRBJ2-2	.	TRBD1
TGTGCCAGCAGCCCAACCGGGACTAGCACAGATACGCAGTATTTT	CASSPTGTSTDTQYF	TRBV3-1/TRBV3-2	TRBJ2-3	.	.
TGTGCTAGTAGCGGGAGGGCCCAAGAGACCCAGTACTTC	CASSGRAQETQYF	TRBV12-5	TRBJ2-5	few	TRBD2
TGTGCCAGCAGCTTGTATGGGCGGGAGAGGGGGGATGAGCAGTTCTTC	CASSLYGRERGDEQFF	TRBV5-4	TRBJ2-1	.	.
TGTGCCAGCAGCTTGGACTCCGGTTACCATTCACCCCTCCACTTT	CASSLDSGYHSPLHF	TRBV5-4	TRBJ1-6	.	.
TGCGCCAGCAGCTTGTGGGGGGGGACTTCAGGAGCGGGGTCCTACAATGAGCAGTTCTTC	CASSLWGGTSGAGSYNEQFF	TRBV5-1	TRBJ2-1	.	TRBD2
TGTGCCAGCAGAGGTGATGGAACTGAAGCTTTCTTT	CASRGDGTEAFF	TRBV6-5	TRBJ1-1	few	.
TGTGCCAGTAGTATCAGGGGGCTGTCCTACAATGAGCAGTTCTTC	CASSIRGLSYNEQFF	TRBV19	TRBJ2-1	.	TRBD1
TGTGCCAGCACCTCGGGCCTCAAAGATAGCAATGAGCAGTTCTTC	CASTSGLKDSNEQFF	TRBV25-1	TRBJ2-1	.	.
TGCAGCGCCCTAAGCGGAGCCTGGGGCTACACCTTC	CSALSGAWGYTF	TRBV29-1	TRBJ1-2	.	.
TGTGCCAGCTCACCGCGAATAGACAGGAACTACAATGAGCAGTTCTTC	CASSPRIDRNYNEQFF	TRBV18	TRBJ2-1	.	.
TGTGCCAGCAGCTTACGTCTTTCAGGAAGCTCCTACAATGAGCAGTTCTTC	CASSLRLSGSSYNEQFF	TRBV9	TRBJ2-1	once	.
TGCGCCAGCAGCTTGCAGGCCGAAACCCGCACAGATACGCAGTATTTT	CASSLQAETRTDTQYF	TRBV5-1	TRBJ2-3	.	.
TGCGCCAGCAGCCAAGTTCGTGAAAAACTGTTTTTT	CASSQVREKLFF	TRBV4-1	TRBJ1-4	few	.
TGTGCCAGCTCACCACCGGCCGGCTACGAGCAGTACTTC	CASSPPAGYEQYF	TRBV18	TRBJ2-7	.	.
TGTGCCAGCTCACCACCAGGGGCCTCTGGGGCCAACGTCCTGACTTTC	CASSPPGASGANVLTF	TRBV18	TRBJ2-6	once	.
TGTGCCAGCAGCTTAAGCGGGGAACAGGGGGCTGACCAGCCCCAGCATTTT	CASSLSGEQGADQPQHF	TRBV7-3	TRBJ1-5	.	TRBD1
TGTGCCAGTAGTCCTATTGACAGGGGGCATGAGCAGTTCTTC	CASSPIDRGHEQFF	TRBV19	TRBJ2-1	.	TRBD1
TGTGCCAGCAGCTTAGGTGCCTCTACTAATGAGCAGTTCTTC	CASSLGASTNEQFF	TRBV7-3	TRBJ2-1	.	.